This T cell receptor beta chain emerged from a study of monozygotic twins with cystic fibrosis. Study-level background: Library input was approximately 3.1 micrograms of fragmented DNA, with approximately 16 PCR cycles. Points from the study as a whole: Clonality was generally low (median around 0.0098), higher in the most severe patients. In this small cohort, shared CDR3 numbers showed no association with age, concordance or disease severity.

This clone has a handful of counts. Its antigen remains unknown. Per germline, CDR1 MDHEN and CDR2 SYDVKM. V shed 4 bases, J shed 6 bases, and the junction held 12 bases outside the gene matches. The CDR3 length is 16 residues. Here immunoSEQ multiplex PCR was the method, and the copy in TCRdb shows in-frame clones only, minus some. The sample carries about 30,000 clones, just under 85% recorded once. This chain connects TRBV28 to TRBJ2-1; 7 bases match TRBD2. This TCR was recovered from a girl aged 2-10 years with cystic fibrosis. Sample: blood. In DNA, the CDR3 is TGTGCCAGCAGTTGGCGGGGAGGTGGGAGGGCCAATGAGCAGTTCTTC. It translates to CASSWRGGGRANEQFF.